These 26 T cell receptor beta chains came from one sample sequenced in a study of blood T cell repertoires in COVID-19. Profiling relied on immunoSEQ multiplex PCR, and the TCRdb table lists in-frame clones only, not all of them. The sample lists 400,000 to 550,000 clones, 75% to 90% occurring once. The source material was peripheral blood. These receptors were taken from a woman aged 30 to 39 with acute or convalescent COVID-19.

V is TRBV5-1 and J is TRBJ1-2; D not certain. The V end was cut by 5 bases, the J end by 10 bases, with 15 bases between. The V gene's germline CDR1 is SGHRS and CDR2 YFSETQ. The CDR3 spans 12 residues. CDR3 coding DNA: TGCGCCAGCAGGTTTCTTCGGGAAGACTACACCTTC. Its translation is CASRFLREDYTF. The full variable domain, rest sourced from reference TRBV5-1 and TRBJ1-2, is KAGVTQTPRYLIKTRGQQVTLSCSPISGHRSVSWYQQTPGQGLQFLFEYFSETQRNKGNFPGRFSGRQFSNSRSEMNVSTLELGDSALYLCASRFLREDYTFGSGTRLTVV.

This clone was recorded only once. The gene calls are TRBV28 and TRBJ2-1; no reliable D call. Trimming took 4 bases from V and 6 from J, leaving 16 bases between them. The CDR3 runs 15 residues. The germline gives CDR1 MDHEN, CDR2 SYDVKM. CDR3 nucleotide sequence: TGTGCCAGCAGTTCAGGTACGCACTTTCTCAATGAGCAGTTCTTC. Translating it yields CASSSGTHFLNEQFF.

The chain recombines TRBV18 with TRBJ2-3, with 9 positions matching TRBD2. CDR1 KGHSH and CDR2 LQKENI come from the germline V gene. The CDR3 contains 17 residues. The junction had 15 bases not matched to a gene; V was cut back by 5 bases and J by 6 bases. CDR3 protein: CASSLGASGASGDTQYF. The CDR3, as DNA: TGTGCCAGCTCATTAGGGGCTAGCGGGGCCTCCGGGGATACGCAGTATTTT.

The chain combines TRBV30 with TRBJ1-5, with D perhaps matching TRBD1 (6 bases). Germline V gives CDR1 GTSNPN, CDR2 SVGIG (reference sequence). There are 14 residues in the CDR3. The V end lost 0 bases, the J end lost 6 bases, and 12 bases lay between the germline ends. CDR3: CAWSVQGVVQPQHF. In nucleotides, the CDR3 is TGTGCCTGGAGTGTACAGGGAGTCGTTCAGCCCCAGCATTTT.

V usage is TRBV4-1 and J usage is TRBJ1-1, with TRBD1 identical over 9 bases. Trimming removed 0 bases from V and 4 bases from J; junction bases left unmatched: 6. Looked up from germline, CDR1 is MGHRA and CDR2 is YSYEKL. This CDR3 contains 16 residues. The CDR3 reads CASSQDPTGGGTEAFF. The CDR3 coding sequence is TGCGCCAGCAGCCAAGATCCTACAGGGGGCGGCACTGAAGCTTTCTTT.

The chain uses TRBV28 and TRBJ1-6; TRBD1 agrees at 7 bases. Losses at the gene ends were 7 bases for V and 10 bases for J; bases not matched to a gene: 10. This CDR3 is built from 14 residues. Germline loops: CDR1 MDHEN, CDR2 SYDVKM. CDR3 nucleotide sequence: TGTGCCAGCAAAAGGTCCAGGGGGGAGTCACCCCTCCACTTT. Its protein is CASKRSRGESPLHF.

This clone occurred once. The chain has TRBV3-1 (or the pseudogene TRBV3-2) and TRBJ2-7; a weak D match, TRBD2 (5 bases). Germline values: CDR1 LGHDT, CDR2 YNNKEL (reference sequence). The length of the CDR3 is 14 residues. With 0 bases removed from V and 4 bases from J, the gap between germline ends came to 10 bases. This chain's CDR3 is CASSQEVGVYEQYF. The CDR3 bases are TGTGCCAGCAGCCAAGAAGTCGGGGTTTACGAGCAGTACTTC.

The V gene is TRBV27, the J gene TRBJ2-7, with TRBD2 as a possible D gene (7 bases). The CDR3 consists of 14 residues. The V end was cut by 5 bases, the J end by 4 bases, with 15 bases between. Per germline, CDR1 MNHEY and CDR2 SMNVEV (reference sequence). As DNA, the CDR3 is TGTGCCAGCAGTCCCCAGAGGGGGGGTTACGAGCAGTACTTC. Translation: CASSPQRGGYEQYF.

The J gene is TRBJ1-5, the V gene TRBV4-1, with a tentative D call TRBD1 (6 bases). This CDR3 is built from 19 residues. Germline CDR1 MGHRA, CDR2 YSYEKL. V lost 1 base and J lost 0, with 19 bases in between. DNA of the CDR3: TGCGCCAGCAGCCAAGTTAAGGGGGGGAGGCAGGTTAGCAATCAGCCCCAGCATTTT. It translates to CASSQVKGGRQVSNQPQHF.

This clone appeared once. V usage is TRBV14 and J usage is TRBJ2-7, with 10 bases aligning to TRBD1. With 2 bases clipped from V and 0 bases from J, the junction kept 4 bases outside the gene matches. The CDR3 totals 16 residues. CDR1 is SGHDN, CDR2 FVKESK, per germline. CDR3 in amino acids: CASSQPTGGYSYEQYF. CDR3 DNA: TGTGCCAGCAGCCAACCGACAGGGGGCTACTCCTACGAGCAGTACTTC.

The chain is built from TRBV5-6 and TRBJ1-5; D uncertain. CDR1 SGHDT and CDR2 YYEEEE come from the germline V gene. Trimming stripped 4 bases from V and 1 base from J, with 9 bases between. The CDR3 sequence is 14 residues long. Here the CDR3 reads CASSPRWSNQPQHF. CDR3 nucleotide sequence: TGTGCCAGCAGCCCTCGGTGGAGCAATCAGCCCCAGCATTTT.

The chain couples TRBV6-6 to TRBJ1-4; possible D gene TRBD1, 6 bases. The germline V gene has CDR1 MNHNY and CDR2 SVGAGI (reference sequence). The CDR3 runs 13 residues. V dropped 7 bases and J dropped 3 bases, with 9 bases sitting between them. The CDR3 region has the DNA TGTGCCAGCACTGGACAGCCTAATGAAAAACTGTTTTTT. It is translated as CASTGQPNEKLFF.

This chain uses TRBV20-1 with TRBJ2-7; TRBD2 matches 8 bases. CDR3 size: 13 residues. The trim removed 3 bases at V and 4 bases at J, leaving 5 bases unmatched. Germline loops: CDR1 DFQATT, CDR2 SNEGSKA (reference sequence). The CDR3 DNA sequence: TGCAGTGCTAGTACTAGCGGAAAATACGAGCAGTACTTC. This encodes CSASTSGKYEQYF.

The chain combines TRBV19 with TRBJ1-1; no definite D call. The CDR3 extends over 13 amino acids. Trimming removed 7 bases from V and 1 base from J, with 10 bases in between. Per germline, CDR1 LNHDA and CDR2 SQIVND (reference sequence). This CDR3 is CASKETANTEAFF. Here the CDR3 DNA reads TGTGCCAGTAAGGAAACAGCGAACACTGAAGCTTTCTTT.

The CDR3 DNA reads TGTGCCAGCAGTTTTTCGGCATACAGGGACTACGAGCAGTACTTC. It translates to CASSFSAYRDYEQYF. This chain uses TRBV27 with TRBJ2-7, with D maybe TRBD1 (6 bases). This CDR3 has 15 residues. CDR1 and CDR2 from the germline V gene are MNHEY and SMNVEV (reference sequence). Trimming left V 3 bases short and J 3 bases short, with 15 bases between.

The gene calls are TRBV18 and TRBJ1-2; D is possibly TRBD1 (6 bases). Germline V gives CDR1 KGHSH, CDR2 LQKENI. V dropped 3 bases and J dropped 4 bases, with 12 bases sitting between them. The length of the CDR3 is 14 residues. The CDR3, as DNA: TGTGCCAGCTCACCGAAACAGGGTCTCTATGGCTACACCTTC. This encodes CASSPKQGLYGYTF.

A single count supports this clone. Other DNA sequences in this specimen translate into the identical CDR3. The rearrangement links TRBV19 to TRBJ1-2; TRBD1 might be the D (5 bases). Germline CDR1 is LNHDA and CDR2 is SQIVND (reference sequence). With 8 bases removed from V and 6 bases from J, the gap between germline ends came to 10 bases. The CDR3 is 11 residues long. CDR3 coding DNA: TGTGCCAGTCGGTTGACAGATGGCTACACCTTC. This encodes CASRLTDGYTF.

The gene calls are TRBV28 and TRBJ1-4; D is possibly TRBD1 (5 bases). CDR3 size: 12 residues. Germline-derived CDR1 and CDR2 are MDHEN and SYDVKM. V was pared by 6 bases and J by 5 bases, with 7 bases between. The chain's CDR3 is CASRSGNEKLFF. For the CDR3, the DNA is TGTGCCAGCAGATCAGGGAATGAAAAACTGTTTTTT.

The V gene is TRBV19, the J gene TRBJ1-2; possibly TRBD1 for D (5 bases). Trimming removed 9 bases from V and 1 base from J, with 15 bases in between. The germline V gene encodes CDR1 LNHDA and CDR2 SQIVND (reference sequence). The CDR3 extends over 14 amino acids. The CDR3 DNA follows: TGTGCCAGCAAGCCGGGGGGGGATAACTATGGCTACACCTTC. This translates into CASKPGGDNYGYTF.

The CDR3 region has the DNA TGTGCCAGCAGCCAGAGGAACATGAACACTGAAGCTTTCTTT. It encodes CASSQRNMNTEAFF. The chain uses TRBV3-1 (or the pseudogene TRBV3-2) and TRBJ1-1, with D unresolved. The germline V gene encodes CDR1 LGHDT and CDR2 YNNKEL (reference sequence). With 3 bases removed from V and 0 bases from J, the gap between germline ends came to 8 bases. The CDR3 is 14 residues long.

V is TRBV28 and J is TRBJ1-1, with 9 bases that match TRBD1. Trimming removed 6 bases from V and 5 bases from J; junction bases left unmatched: 7. Per germline, CDR1 MDHEN and CDR2 SYDVKM. The CDR3 runs 14 residues. The CDR3 protein is CASSLGQGRTEAFF. The CDR3 coding sequence is TGTGCCAGCAGCCTTGGACAGGGGCGGACTGAAGCTTTCTTT. Filled out from reference TRBV28 and TRBJ1-1, the complete variable domain reads DVKVTQSSRYLVKRTGEKVFLECVQDMDHENMFWYRQDPGLGLRLIYFSYDVKMKEKGDIPEGYSVSREKKERFSLILESASTNQTSMYLCASSLGQGRTEAFFGQGTRLTVV.

This clone was observed once. The chain couples TRBV9 to TRBJ1-3; possibly TRBD1 for D (6 bases). This CDR3 comprises 17 residues. Per the germline V gene, CDR1 is SGDLS and CDR2 is YYNGEE. V shed 0 bases and J shed 2 bases, with 15 bases lying between them. Written as DNA, the CDR3 is TGTGCCAGCAGCGTAGTTGAAGGGGGATTTCCTGGAAACACCATATATTTT. Its translation: CASSVVEGGFPGNTIYF. Full variable domain (missing parts from reference TRBV9 and TRBJ1-3): DSGVTQTPKHLITATGQRVTLRCSPRSGDLSVYWYQQSLDQGLQFLIQYYNGEERAKGNILERFSAQQFPDLHSELNLSSLELGDSALYFCASSVVEGGFPGNTIYFGEGSWLTVV.

This clone was recorded at least ten times. V gene TRBV10-1 combines with J gene TRBJ1-1, with TRBD1 identical over 10 bases. Germline lookup yields CDR1 WNHNN and CDR2 SYGVQD (reference sequence). The length of the CDR3 is 16 residues. J gave up 4 bases and V 5 bases, and 10 bases lay outside the gene matches. CDR3 amino acids: CASSYLRDRGPTEAFF. CDR3 in DNA: TGCGCCAGCAGTTACCTCCGGGACAGGGGTCCCACTGAAGCTTTCTTT.

The chain's CDR3 is CASSVVSNEQFF. The CDR3 DNA sequence: TGTGCCAGCAGCGTAGTGAGTAATGAGCAGTTCTTC. This chain joins TRBV9 and TRBJ2-1; D is uncertain. V was cut by 0 bases and J by 7 bases, with 5 bases left in between. Germline assignment: CDR1 SGDLS and CDR2 YYNGEE. The CDR3 sequence is 12 residues long. Variable domain in full (rest from reference TRBV9 and TRBJ2-1): DSGVTQTPKHLITATGQRVTLRCSPRSGDLSVYWYQQSLDQGLQFLIQYYNGEERAKGNILERFSAQQFPDLHSELNLSSLELGDSALYFCASSVVSNEQFFGPGTRLTVL.

This clone has only one observation. J is TRBJ2-1 and V is TRBV5-1; 12 bases agree with TRBD1. Trimming at V came to 6 bases and at J to 9 bases, leaving 19 bases not matched to a gene. In germline, CDR1 is SGHRS, CDR2 YFSETQ. The CDR3 consists of 18 residues. CDR3 in amino acids: CASTISPPGTGGASEQFF. The CDR3 nucleotides read TGCGCCAGCACCATTTCGCCCCCCGGGACAGGGGGCGCAAGTGAGCAGTTCTTC. Full variable domain (remainder filled in from reference TRBV5-1 and TRBJ2-1): KAGVTQTPRYLIKTRGQQVTLSCSPISGHRSVSWYQQTPGQGLQFLFEYFSETQRNKGNFPGRFSGRQFSNSRSEMNVSTLELGDSALYLCASTISPPGTGGASEQFFGPGTRLTVL.

Note on this clone: Other DNA sequences in this sample translate to the same CDR3. The CDR3 DNA reads as TGTGCCAGCAGTTACTCAGGGGATCAGCCCCAGCATTTT. Translation gives CASSYSGDQPQHF. V usage is TRBV6-5 and J usage is TRBJ1-5; possibly TRBD1 for D (5 bases). CDR3 length: 13 residues. The V gene lost 0 bases and the J gene lost 5 bases, with 5 bases spanning the gap. Germline values: CDR1 MNHEY, CDR2 SVGAGI.